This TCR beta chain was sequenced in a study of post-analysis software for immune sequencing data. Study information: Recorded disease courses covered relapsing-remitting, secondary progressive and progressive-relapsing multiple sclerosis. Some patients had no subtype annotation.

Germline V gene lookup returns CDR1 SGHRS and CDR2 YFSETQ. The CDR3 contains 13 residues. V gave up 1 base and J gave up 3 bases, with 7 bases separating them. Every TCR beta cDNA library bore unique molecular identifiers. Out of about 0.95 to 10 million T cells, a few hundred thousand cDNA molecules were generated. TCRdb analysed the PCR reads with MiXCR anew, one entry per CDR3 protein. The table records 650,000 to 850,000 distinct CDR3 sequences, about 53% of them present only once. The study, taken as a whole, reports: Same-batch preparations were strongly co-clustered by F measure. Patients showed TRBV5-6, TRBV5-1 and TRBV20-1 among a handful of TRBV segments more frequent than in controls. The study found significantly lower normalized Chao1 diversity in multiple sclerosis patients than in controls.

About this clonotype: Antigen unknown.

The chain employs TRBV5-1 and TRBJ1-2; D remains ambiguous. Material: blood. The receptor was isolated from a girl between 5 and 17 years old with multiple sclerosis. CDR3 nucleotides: TGCGCCAGCAGCTTGTCTGCGGACTATGGCTACACCTTC. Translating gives CASSLSADYGYTF.